Listed below are T cell receptor beta chains from one sample, sequenced in a study of cytomegalovirus exposure and HLA in healthy donors. The table came from immunoSEQ multiplex PCR; TCRdb's copy has only in-frame clones and leaves some out. The repertoire holds around 150,000 clones, with approximately 81% as singletons. The material sequenced was PBMCs. The receptors stem from a man between 18 and 29 years old in good health and CMV-seropositive. The CDR3 runs from the conserved cysteine through the conserved F or W. The D gene is left open where the match is weak. Clone size is not always given. Where it is, it says once, few, many or a class for expanded clones.

v_gene	abundance	d_gene	len	j_gene	CDR3nt	CDR3aa
TRBV7-7	NA	TRBD2	16	TRBJ2-5	TGTGCCAGCAGCCAGACTAGCGGGGTAACCAGGGAGACCCAGTACTTC	CASSQTSGVTRETQYF
TRBV10-2	NA	NA	15	TRBJ2-2	TGCGCCAGCAACGATCCGGGGAAGAACACCGGGGAGCTGTTTTTT	CASNDPGKNTGELFF
TRBV7-6	NA	TRBD2	19	TRBJ2-2	TGTGCCAGCAGCCAACCCGGGACTAGCGGGGGGGCCGTCACCGGGGAGCTGTTTTTT	CASSQPGTSGGAVTGELFF
TRBV18	few	TRBD1	14	TRBJ2-7	TGTGCCAGCTCTATAGGACAGGGGGAGGTCGAGCAGTACTTC	CASSIGQGEVEQYF
TRBV6-1	NA	NA	10	TRBJ1-1	TGTGCCAGCAGTGAAGAGCGGCCTTTCTTT	CASSEERPFF
TRBV19	NA	NA	14	TRBJ1-2	TGTGCCAGTAGTGGCGGGACGCCTAACTATGGCTACACCTTC	CASSGGTPNYGYTF
TRBV6-1	NA	TRBD2	17	TRBJ2-1	TGTGCCAGCAGTGAACCGACTAGCGGGGGGTCCTACAATGAGCAGTTCTTC	CASSEPTSGGSYNEQFF
TRBV19	NA	NA	16	TRBJ2-1	TGTGCCAGTAGTAACCCCATTACAGGGACCTACAATGAGCAGTTCTTC	CASSNPITGTYNEQFF
TRBV4-3	NA	NA	15	TRBJ1-6	TGCGCCAGCAGCCCGACAGGAACCTATAATTCACCCCTCCACTTT	CASSPTGTYNSPLHF
TRBV6-5	NA	TRBD1	15	TRBJ1-1	TGTGCCAGCAGTTACCAAGGGGGCTCGAACACTGAAGCTTTCTTT	CASSYQGGSNTEAFF
TRBV6-1	NA	NA	10	TRBJ2-1	TGTGCCAGCAGCGACTATGAGCAGTTCTTC	CASSDYEQFF
TRBV6-1	NA	TRBD1	15	TRBJ1-5	TGTGCCGGAGCGACAGGGGTAGAGGGCAATCAGCCCCAGCATTTT	CAGATGVEGNQPQHF
TRBV4-3	NA	NA	14	TRBJ1-5	TGCGCCAGCAGCCCGTCGGGGCGGGGACAGCCCCAGCATTTT	CASSPSGRGQPQHF
TRBV7-9	NA	TRBD2	17	TRBJ2-5	TGTTCCAGCAGCCCCGGGACTAGCGGCGCCGGGGGGGAGACCCAGTACTTC	CSSSPGTSGAGGETQYF
TRBV5-4	NA	TRBD2	15	TRBJ2-5	TGTGCCAGCAGCTTCCCTAGCGGGGGCCAAGAGACCCAGTACTTC	CASSFPSGGQETQYF
TRBV18	NA	TRBD1	14	TRBJ2-5	TGTGCCAGCTCACCTCAGGGGGCTGGGGAGACCCAGTACTTC	CASSPQGAGETQYF
TRBV7-2	NA	TRBD1	13	TRBJ1-1	TGTGCCAGCAGCTTAGGTCCACAGGGGGTGGCTTTCTTT	CASSLGPQGVAFF
TRBV19	NA	TRBD1	14	TRBJ1-2	TGTGCCAGTGGCCCCGGACAGGGTCCCTATGGCTACACCTTC	CASGPGQGPYGYTF
TRBV6-5	NA	TRBD1	16	TRBJ1-1	TGTGCCAGCAGTTATCTCCGACAGGGGGCGCGCACTGAAGCTTTCTTT	CASSYLRQGARTEAFF
TRBV5-1	NA	NA	14	TRBJ2-1	TGCGCCAGCAGCTTGGAACTAGCTGACAATGAGCAGTTCTTC	CASSLELADNEQFF
TRBV2	NA	TRBD1	15	TRBJ1-5	TGTGCCAGCAGCTATTGGACAGGTAGCAATCAGCCCCAGCATTTT	CASSYWTGSNQPQHF
TRBV2	NA	NA	13	TRBJ2-7	TGTGCCAGCAGTGTTGCGGGGCGAAGCGAGCAGTACTTC	CASSVAGRSEQYF
TRBV28	few	TRBD1	16	TRBJ1-1	TGTGCCAGCAGTCCAACCGGGACAGGGCGCGGCACTGAAGCTTTCTTT	CASSPTGTGRGTEAFF
TRBV4-3	few	TRBD2	17	TRBJ2-3	TGCGCCAGCAGCCACCAACTAGCGGGGGGGACAACAGATACGCAGTATTTT	CASSHQLAGGTTDTQYF
TRBV4-1	NA	TRBD1	15	TRBJ2-5	TGCGCCAGCCGGTCGGGACAGGCCAGCCAAGAGACCCAGTACTTC	CASRSGQASQETQYF
TRBV28	NA	TRBD1	18	TRBJ1-5	TGTGCCAGCAGTCCCCCGGGACAGAAAGTTCGTAGCAATCAGCCCCAGCATTTT	CASSPPGQKVRSNQPQHF
TRBV7-8	NA	NA	13	TRBJ2-7	TGTGCCAGCAGCCCTAGGGGGACCTACGAGCAGTACTTC	CASSPRGTYEQYF
TRBV5-1	once	NA	14	TRBJ2-3	TGCGCCAGCAGATTGGGACTTGACACAGATACGCAGTATTTT	CASRLGLDTDTQYF
TRBV6-1	NA	TRBD2	15	TRBJ2-3	TGTGCCAGCAGTGGTACTAGCGGGGTTGCAGATACGCAGTATTTT	CASSGTSGVADTQYF
TRBV2	NA	NA	14	TRBJ1-5	TGTGCCAGCAATGCTCAGGGTGCCAATCAGCCCCAGCATTTT	CASNAQGANQPQHF
TRBV23-1	NA	NA	18	TRBJ1-5	TGCGCCAGCAGTCAATCGAGGAGGCAGTCGATATGGAATCAGCCCCAGCATTTT	CASSQSRRQSIWNQPQHF